The rows below give T cell receptor beta chains drawn from one sample of a study of shared clonotypes between healthy human individuals. This table comes from immunoSEQ multiplex PCR, and its TCRdb copy is limited to in-frame clones, with some not included. The data show under 600,000 clones, more than 95% seen once. Sequenced input: naive CD4+ T cells sorted from blood. The receptor set was obtained from a woman in her 30s in good health. CDR3s include the opening cysteine and the closing phenylalanine or tryptophan. The order of the fields is CDR3 protein, CDR3 DNA, D gene, CDR3 length, clone size, V gene, J gene. The D gene is left open where the match is weak. Not every row has a clone size; where given, it reads once, few, many or a size class.

CDR3aa: CASSWGTSGIGNNEQFF
CDR3nt: TGCGCCAGCAGCTGGGGGACTAGCGGGATCGGGAACAATGAGCAGTTCTTC
d_gene: TRBD2
len: 17
abundance: NA
v_gene: TRBV5-1
j_gene: TRBJ2-1

CDR3aa: CASSEPGPPAYEQYF
CDR3nt: TGTGCCAGCAGTGAACCGGGGCCCCCCGCCTACGAGCAGTACTTC
d_gene: NA
len: 15
abundance: NA
v_gene: TRBV6-1
j_gene: TRBJ2-7

CDR3aa: CASKWQADSGNTIYF
CDR3nt: TGTGCCAGTAAATGGCAGGCCGACTCTGGAAACACCATATATTTT
d_gene: NA
len: 15
abundance: NA
v_gene: TRBV19
j_gene: TRBJ1-3

CDR3aa: CASSPFGEKLFF
CDR3nt: TGTGCCAGCAGCCCTTTCGGGGAAAAACTGTTTTTT
d_gene: NA
len: 12
abundance: once
v_gene: TRBV5-4
j_gene: TRBJ1-4

CDR3aa: CAWTDLAGIHEQYF
CDR3nt: TGTGCCTGGACCGATTTGGCAGGGATCCACGAGCAGTACTTC
d_gene: NA
len: 14
abundance: once
v_gene: TRBV30
j_gene: TRBJ2-7

CDR3aa: CAISDFSITQYF
CDR3nt: TGTGCCATCAGTGATTTTAGCATTACGCAGTATTTT
d_gene: NA
len: 12
abundance: NA
v_gene: TRBV10-3
j_gene: TRBJ2-3

CDR3aa: CASSLGEDRRTGELFF
CDR3nt: TGCGCCAGCAGCCTAGGCGAGGACAGGCGGACCGGGGAGCTGTTTTTT
d_gene: TRBD1
len: 16
abundance: NA
v_gene: TRBV4-1
j_gene: TRBJ2-2

CDR3aa: CASMGVYEQYF
CDR3nt: TGTGCCAGCATGGGGGTCTACGAGCAGTACTTC
d_gene: NA
len: 11
abundance: NA
v_gene: TRBV27
j_gene: TRBJ2-7

CDR3aa: CASSLREAGELFF
CDR3nt: TGCGCCAGCAGCTTAAGGGAGGCCGGGGAGCTGTTTTTT
d_gene: NA
len: 13
abundance: NA
v_gene: TRBV5-1
j_gene: TRBJ2-2

CDR3aa: CASSLAIAGGALSTDTQYF
CDR3nt: TGCGCCAGCAGCTTGGCGATAGCGGGAGGAGCCCTTAGCACAGATACGCAGTATTTT
d_gene: TRBD2
len: 19
abundance: NA
v_gene: TRBV5-1
j_gene: TRBJ2-3

CDR3aa: CASRSVGETQYF
CDR3nt: TGTGCCAGCAGGAGTGTTGGGGAGACCCAGTACTTC
d_gene: NA
len: 12
abundance: NA
v_gene: TRBV6-5
j_gene: TRBJ2-5

CDR3aa: CASSSYPGAGGRNEQFF
CDR3nt: TGTGCCAGCAGTTCATATCCGGGAGCCGGTGGAAGGAATGAGCAGTTCTTC
d_gene: NA
len: 17
abundance: NA
v_gene: TRBV28
j_gene: TRBJ2-1

CDR3aa: CASSLWTGAEQYF
CDR3nt: TGTGCCAGCAGTTTATGGACAGGGGCCGAGCAGTACTTC
d_gene: TRBD1
len: 13
abundance: NA
v_gene: TRBV28
j_gene: TRBJ2-7

CDR3aa: CASSLTGTGMYEQYF
CDR3nt: TGTGCCAGCAGCCTCACCGGGACAGGGATGTACGAGCAGTACTTC
d_gene: TRBD1
len: 15
abundance: NA
v_gene: TRBV7-9
j_gene: TRBJ2-7

CDR3aa: CASSPKALAGGYEQYF
CDR3nt: TGTGCCAGCAGCCCCAAGGCCCTAGCGGGAGGGTACGAGCAGTACTTC
d_gene: TRBD2
len: 16
abundance: NA
v_gene: TRBV14
j_gene: TRBJ2-7

CDR3aa: CATGATNEKLFF
CDR3nt: TGTGCGACGGGCGCAACTAATGAAAAACTGTTTTTT
d_gene: NA
len: 12
abundance: NA
v_gene: TRBV28
j_gene: TRBJ1-4

CDR3aa: CSVSPVPDTEAFF
CDR3nt: TGCAGCGTTTCTCCCGTCCCTGACACTGAAGCTTTCTTT
d_gene: NA
len: 13
abundance: NA
v_gene: TRBV29-1
j_gene: TRBJ1-1

CDR3aa: CASSYDRMNTEAFF
CDR3nt: TGCGCCAGCAGCTACGACCGTATGAACACTGAAGCTTTCTTT
d_gene: NA
len: 14
abundance: NA
v_gene: TRBV5-1
j_gene: TRBJ1-1

CDR3aa: CSVGMNTEAFF
CDR3nt: TGCAGCGTAGGGATGAACACTGAAGCTTTCTTT
d_gene: NA
len: 11
abundance: NA
v_gene: TRBV29-1
j_gene: TRBJ1-1

CDR3aa: CAWSLGSGNTEAFF
CDR3nt: TGTGCCTGGAGTTTGGGGTCAGGAAACACTGAAGCTTTCTTT
d_gene: NA
len: 14
abundance: NA
v_gene: TRBV30
j_gene: TRBJ1-1

CDR3aa: CASRLSYTEAFF
CDR3nt: TGTGCCAGCAGGCTATCGTATACTGAAGCTTTCTTT
d_gene: NA
len: 12
abundance: once
v_gene: TRBV6-1
j_gene: TRBJ1-1

CDR3aa: CASRPPGTSGSQQYF
CDR3nt: TGTGCCAGCAGGCCCCCCGGGACTAGCGGATCTCAGCAGTACTTC
d_gene: TRBD2
len: 15
abundance: NA
v_gene: TRBV6-5
j_gene: TRBJ2-7

CDR3aa: CASSFQGQGGETQYF
CDR3nt: TGTGCCAGCAGTTTTCAAGGACAGGGGGGAGAGACCCAGTACTTC
d_gene: TRBD1
len: 15
abundance: NA
v_gene: TRBV2
j_gene: TRBJ2-5

CDR3aa: CASSFGTSGIGEQFF
CDR3nt: TGTGCCAGCAGCTTTGGGACTAGCGGGATCGGTGAGCAGTTCTTC
d_gene: TRBD2
len: 15
abundance: NA
v_gene: TRBV11-2
j_gene: TRBJ2-1

CDR3aa: CAISEGSTGELFF
CDR3nt: TGTGCCATCAGTGAGGGTAGCACCGGGGAGCTGTTTTTT
d_gene: NA
len: 13
abundance: few
v_gene: TRBV10-3
j_gene: TRBJ2-2

CDR3aa: CASRRDRDNSPLHF
CDR3nt: TGTGCCAGCAGACGTGACAGGGATAATTCACCCCTCCACTTT
d_gene: TRBD1
len: 14
abundance: NA
v_gene: TRBV28
j_gene: TRBJ1-6

CDR3aa: CASSLGYGSTDTQYF
CDR3nt: TGTGCCAGCAGCTTAGGTTACGGTAGCACAGATACGCAGTATTTT
d_gene: NA
len: 15
abundance: NA
v_gene: TRBV11-3
j_gene: TRBJ2-3

CDR3aa: CASRQGGNTEAFF
CDR3nt: TGTGCCAGCAGACAGGGAGGGAACACTGAAGCTTTCTTT
d_gene: NA
len: 13
abundance: NA
v_gene: TRBV28
j_gene: TRBJ1-1

CDR3aa: CASMRVRAQEQFF
CDR3nt: TGTGCCAGCATGCGTGTACGGGCACAAGAGCAGTTCTTC
d_gene: NA
len: 13
abundance: NA
v_gene: TRBV28
j_gene: TRBJ2-1

CDR3aa: CASRGTGAGANVLTF
CDR3nt: TGTGCCAGCAGAGGGACAGGGGCTGGGGCCAACGTCCTGACTTTC
d_gene: TRBD1
len: 15
abundance: once
v_gene: TRBV2
j_gene: TRBJ2-6

CDR3aa: CASSLGREDTIYF
CDR3nt: TGTGCCAGCAGTTTAGGCAGGGAAGACACCATATATTTT
d_gene: NA
len: 13
abundance: NA
v_gene: TRBV28
j_gene: TRBJ1-3

CDR3aa: CAISGTVSNQPQHF
CDR3nt: TGTGCCATCAGTGGCACAGTTAGCAATCAGCCCCAGCATTTT
d_gene: NA
len: 14
abundance: NA
v_gene: TRBV10-3
j_gene: TRBJ1-5

CDR3aa: CASSAASGSLGETQYF
CDR3nt: TGTGCCAGCAGCGCAGCTAGCGGGAGCCTGGGGGAGACCCAGTACTTC
d_gene: TRBD2
len: 16
abundance: NA
v_gene: TRBV13
j_gene: TRBJ2-5

CDR3aa: CASSPRSREYSEQFF
CDR3nt: TGTGCCAGCTCACCAAGGTCGCGGGAGTATTCCGAGCAGTTCTTC
d_gene: TRBD2
len: 15
abundance: NA
v_gene: TRBV18
j_gene: TRBJ2-1

CDR3aa: CASSKTGAGELFF
CDR3nt: TGTGCCAGCAGCAAGACAGGGGCCGGGGAGCTGTTTTTT
d_gene: NA
len: 13
abundance: NA
v_gene: TRBV21-1
j_gene: TRBJ2-2

CDR3aa: CASRISGRKLFF
CDR3nt: TGTGCCAGCAGAATCAGCGGTAGAAAACTGTTTTTT
d_gene: NA
len: 12
abundance: NA
v_gene: TRBV28
j_gene: TRBJ1-4

CDR3aa: CASSISPGQGAYEQYF
CDR3nt: TGTGCCAGCAGTATCTCGCCGGGACAGGGGGCCTACGAGCAGTACTTC
d_gene: TRBD1
len: 16
abundance: NA
v_gene: TRBV27
j_gene: TRBJ2-7

CDR3aa: CASSQLVTRNYGYTF
CDR3nt: TGTGCCAGCAGCCAATTGGTCACCCGGAACTATGGCTACACCTTC
d_gene: NA
len: 15
abundance: NA
v_gene: TRBV16
j_gene: TRBJ1-2

CDR3aa: CASSEAHGLAYEQYF
CDR3nt: TGTGCCAGCAGTGAAGCTCACGGACTAGCTTACGAGCAGTACTTC
d_gene: TRBD2
len: 15
abundance: NA
v_gene: TRBV6-1
j_gene: TRBJ2-7

CDR3aa: CASRPAGGRNTEAFF
CDR3nt: TGTGCCAGCAGGCCGGCAGGGGGAAGGAACACTGAAGCTTTCTTT
d_gene: TRBD1
len: 15
abundance: NA
v_gene: TRBV28
j_gene: TRBJ1-1

CDR3aa: CASRITTGAPLHF
CDR3nt: TGTGCCAGTAGAATCACCACAGGGGCACCCCTCCACTTT
d_gene: TRBD1
len: 13
abundance: NA
v_gene: TRBV19
j_gene: TRBJ1-6

CDR3aa: CASSFSLAGTDEQYF
CDR3nt: TGTGCCAGCAGTTTCTCCCTAGCGGGAACGGACGAGCAGTACTTC
d_gene: TRBD2
len: 15
abundance: NA
v_gene: TRBV28
j_gene: TRBJ2-7

CDR3aa: CASSDGLAENTQYF
CDR3nt: TGTGCCAGCAGTGACGGGCTAGCAGAAAATACGCAGTATTTT
d_gene: NA
len: 14
abundance: NA
v_gene: TRBV2
j_gene: TRBJ2-3

CDR3aa: CASRLQGASREAFF
CDR3nt: TGTGCCAGCCGATTACAGGGGGCTTCGCGTGAGGCTTTCTTT
d_gene: TRBD1
len: 14
abundance: NA
v_gene: TRBV28
j_gene: TRBJ1-1

CDR3aa: CASSQDRGKETQYF
CDR3nt: TGTGCCAGCAGCCAGGACAGGGGTAAAGAGACCCAGTACTTC
d_gene: TRBD1
len: 14
abundance: NA
v_gene: TRBV6-5
j_gene: TRBJ2-5

CDR3aa: CASSHGDMSGRAYEQFF
CDR3nt: TGCGCCAGCAGCCACGGCGATATGAGCGGGAGGGCCTATGAGCAGTTCTTC
d_gene: TRBD2
len: 17
abundance: NA
v_gene: TRBV5-1
j_gene: TRBJ2-1

CDR3aa: CASRISSFTEQYF
CDR3nt: TGTGCCAGCCGCATTTCCTCTTTTACCGAGCAGTACTTC
d_gene: NA
len: 13
abundance: NA
v_gene: TRBV27
j_gene: TRBJ2-7

CDR3aa: CASSGGTGEQFF
CDR3nt: TGTGCCAGCAGTGGTGGGACAGGGGAGCAGTTCTTC
d_gene: TRBD1
len: 12
abundance: NA
v_gene: TRBV28
j_gene: TRBJ2-1

CDR3aa: CASSSRREAKNIQYF
CDR3nt: TGTGCCAGCTCCTCAAGGAGGGAAGCCAAAAACATTCAGTACTTC
d_gene: NA
len: 15
abundance: NA
v_gene: TRBV28
j_gene: TRBJ2-4

CDR3aa: CASNSVSGRADF
CDR3nt: TGTGCCAGCAACTCGGTCAGCGGGAGGGCCGACTTC
d_gene: TRBD2
len: 12
abundance: NA
v_gene: TRBV7-9
j_gene: TRBJ2-7

CDR3aa: CASSRDRTDTQYF
CDR3nt: TGCGCCAGCAGCCGGGATCGCACAGATACGCAGTATTTT
d_gene: NA
len: 13
abundance: NA
v_gene: TRBV5-1
j_gene: TRBJ2-3

CDR3aa: CASREGGANPYEQYF
CDR3nt: TGTGCCAGCAGGGAGGGAGGCGCCAACCCCTACGAGCAGTACTTC
d_gene: NA
len: 15
abundance: NA
v_gene: TRBV28
j_gene: TRBJ2-7

CDR3aa: CASSAHRVADPGTQYF
CDR3nt: TGTGCCAGCAGCGCCCACAGGGTTGCTGATCCCGGGACGCAGTATTTT
d_gene: NA
len: 16
abundance: NA
v_gene: TRBV7-8
j_gene: TRBJ2-3

CDR3aa: CSAYLGTSYEQYF
CDR3nt: TGCAGCGCCTACTTAGGAACCTCCTACGAGCAGTACTTC
d_gene: NA
len: 13
abundance: NA
v_gene: TRBV29-1
j_gene: TRBJ2-7